The clone carrying this T cell receptor beta chain was detected many times. The antigen is unknown. Germline CDR1 reads SGHNT; CDR2 reads YENEEA. This CDR3 is 14 amino acids long. Unmatched junction bases numbered 16, after V lost 8 bases and J lost 10 bases. Specified time point: newly diagnosed GD, antithyroid drugs for less than 3 months. Making the TCR library involved RNA that had been extracted from PBMCs. The entry originates in a study of regulatory T cells in long-lasting Graves disease. CDR3-region Arm-PCR and iRepertoire HTBI primers produced the TCR beta libraries. Per the original methods: Identification yielded around 58 TRBV and 13 to 15 TRBJ segments across samples. TCRdb redid the calling of the multiplex PCR reads with MiXCR, one entry per CDR3 protein. The V and J calls come from TCRdb's annotation, not from the publication. The data show approximately 540,000 distinct CDR3 sequences, with 9.5% to 15% seen just once and around 9.3% held by the top ten.

Study outcomes and limitations: Less diverse TCR repertoires were seen in persistent Graves' patients than in newly diagnosed ones.

This same sample was also part of a study on T cells in Graves' hyperthyroidism and ophthalmopathy.

This receptor was obtained from a woman under 40 with Graves disease. The V call is TRBV11-3, the J call TRBJ2-7; TRBD2 matches 8 bases. The sample here was peripheral blood mononuclear cells (PBMCs), taken at new diagnosis, from a patient treated with antithyroid drugs. Written as DNA, the CDR3 is TGTGCCAGCGAATCCGCCGGGAGGGCCCCGATTCAGTACTTC. Amino acid sequence: CASESAGRAPIQYF. The whole variable domain, remainder taken from reference TRBV11-3 and TRBJ2-7, is EAGVVQSPRYKIIEKKQPVAFWCNPISGHNTLYWYLQNLGQGPELLIRYENEEAVDDSQLPKDRFSAERLKGVDSTLKIQPAELGDSAVYLCASESAGRAPIQYFGPGTRLTVT.